This paragraph reports one TCR beta chain. Its cognate antigen is unknown. The data are from a study of cytomegalovirus exposure and HLA in healthy donors. Generated by immunoSEQ multiplex PCR, the TCRdb table keeps only in-frame clones and is missing some. The sample has 250,000 to 400,000 clones; approximately 90% are singletons. Germline V CDR1 and CDR2: LNHDA, SQIVND (reference sequence). The CDR3 runs 15 residues. The trim removed 4 bases at V and 4 bases at J, leaving 6 bases unmatched. The study, taken as a whole, reports: According to a later analysis, TCR clusters from the first cohort tended to co-occur in the 120 or so validation repertoires. Generally TCR sequences proved uncommon, though certain public TCRs appeared in numerous donors. Both high specificity and high sensitivity reportedly marked the classifier's diagnosis of cytomegalovirus status. Specificity for CMV antigens was confirmed in vitro for a few of the CMV-associated chains.

The TCR sequence derives from a woman aged 25 to 39 in good health and CMV-seropositive. The rearrangement joins TRBV19 to TRBJ1-2; 10 nucleotides align to TRBD1. Sequencing was done on a sample of PBMCs. CDR3 DNA sequence: TGTGCCAGTAGTAATCGGGACAGGGGAGGCTATGGCTACACCTTC. Translation: CASSNRDRGGYGYTF.